This paragraph covers one TCR beta chain sequence. The sample comes from a study of blood T cell repertoires in COVID-19. Study information: Acute-phase and convalescent COVID-19 samples originated in the United States, Italy and Spain. Sources were T cells, B-cell-depleted T cells, or PBMCs; the material itself was cDNA or gDNA.

Seattle patient enrollment occurred during active infection, with longitudinal follow-up thereafter. The CDR3 length is 19 residues. Germline V gene lookup returns CDR1 ENHRY and CDR2 SYGVKD. Deletions cut 8 bases from V and 3 bases from J, with 29 bases between. As handled by the study authors: Estimates of nucleated cell counts were drawn from the amplification of reference gene primers. The assay was immunoSEQ multiplex PCR, and TCRdb's table has in-frame clones only and misses some. For V, J and clone size, that table is used; D and trimming come from the DNA. The table has roughly 380,000 clones, 70% to 90% seen once; the top ten hold about 1.6%.

The chain combines TRBV10-3 with TRBJ2-1; perhaps TRBD2 as D (6 bases). This TCR was sampled from a woman in her forties with COVID-19, enrolled during active disease. The specimen was peripheral blood. The CDR3 DNA follows: TGTGCCATCTTATCGTCCTCGGGCGGGACGAAAGGAATCTACAATGAGCAGTTCTTC. Residues: CAILSSSGGTKGIYNEQFF.